The 24 T cell receptor beta chains listed next were all sequenced from one sample in a study of blood T cell repertoires in COVID-19. TCRdb keeps only in-frame clones here, not all; method: immunoSEQ multiplex PCR. This table holds hundreds of thousands of clones, roughly three quarters found once. Material: peripheral blood. These receptors all come from a woman aged 40 to 50 with active or convalescent COVID-19.

V gene TRBV27 combines with J gene TRBJ2-3, with a tentative D call TRBD2 (6 bases). Germline V gene data show CDR1 as MNHEY and CDR2 as SMNVEV (reference sequence). CDR3 length: 14 amino acids. Trimming stripped 3 bases from V and 3 bases from J, with 10 bases between. The CDR3 DNA sequence: TGTGCCAGCAGTTTCCGGGGAGGAACAGATACGCAGTATTTT. Protein product: CASSFRGGTDTQYF.

The chain employs TRBV15 and TRBJ1-3; D might be TRBD1 (5 bases). Germline CDR1 and CDR2: LNHNV and YYDKDF (reference sequence). There are 17 residues in the CDR3. The germline V and J ends were trimmed by 5 bases and 4 bases, with 21 bases remaining between them. CDR3 nucleotides: TGTGCCACCAGCGGTCTACAGGTCGTTACCGAAGGAAACACCATATATTTT. It translates to CATSGLQVVTEGNTIYF.

This clone appeared a few times. The chain links TRBV6-6 to TRBJ1-5; a possible D gene is TRBD1 (6 bases). The germline V gene has CDR1 MNHNY and CDR2 SVGAGI (reference sequence). The CDR3 spans 14 residues. Trimming took 8 bases from V and 3 from J, leaving 14 bases between them. CDR3 loop: CASLGGQNNQPQHF. DNA of the CDR3: TGTGCCAGCTTGGGCGGACAGAACAATCAGCCCCAGCATTTT.

This chain connects TRBV4-2 to TRBJ2-1; 9 bases agree with TRBD2. The CDR3 has 15 residues. Unmatched junction bases numbered 5, after V lost 2 bases and J lost 6 bases. Germline loops: CDR1 LGHNA, CDR2 YNFKEQ. The CDR3 nucleotides read TGTGCCAGCAGCCAACGCGGGGGGGCCTTCAATGAGCAGTTCTTC. It yields the protein CASSQRGGAFNEQFF.

Only a few counts were recorded for this clone. This chain connects TRBV30 to TRBJ1-6; a possible D gene is TRBD1 (6 bases). Trimming cost V 4 bases and J 7 bases, with 14 bases left between them. Germline CDR1 GTSNPN, CDR2 SVGIG (reference sequence). The CDR3 has 14 residues. The CDR3, as DNA: TGTGCCTGGAATGCAGGGGTGCGGAATTCACCCCTCCACTTT. Encoded protein: CAWNAGVRNSPLHF.

CDR3 in DNA: TGTGCCTGGAGGTACCCGGGAGCTAACTATGGCTACACCTTC. Amino acids: CAWRYPGANYGYTF. The chain carries TRBV30 and TRBJ1-2, with D unresolved. The length of the CDR3 is 14 residues. Trimming shortened V by 3 bases and J by 0 bases, and 11 bases separated the two germline ends. Germline V gene lookup returns CDR1 GTSNPN and CDR2 SVGIG (reference sequence).

The chain joins TRBV6-5 to TRBJ2-7, with a weak D call TRBD1 (6 bases). The CDR3 runs to 12 residues. Trimming pared 6 bases from V and 2 bases from J, leaving 8 bases between. Germline V gene data show CDR1 as MNHEY and CDR2 as SVGAGI. The CDR3 reads CASSRDTYEQYF. As DNA, the CDR3 is TGTGCCAGCAGCCGGGACACCTACGAGCAGTACTTC.

The rearrangement uses TRBV2 and TRBJ1-2; D remains ambiguous. The CDR3 sequence is 12 residues long. V lost 6 bases to trimming and J lost 4 bases, with 9 bases between them. The germline CDR1 and CDR2 sequences are SNHLY and FYNNEI. CDR3 sequence reads: CASSAGFYGYTF. The DNA of the CDR3 is TGTGCCAGCAGCGCAGGATTCTATGGCTACACCTTC. The entire variable domain, with the rest obtained from reference TRBV2 and TRBJ1-2, is as follows: EPEVTQTPSHQVTQMGQEVILRCVPISNHLYFYWYRQILGQKVEFLVSFYNNEISEKSEIFDDQFSVERPDGSNFTLKIRSTKLEDSAMYFCASSAGFYGYTFGSGTRLTVV.

This sequence joins TRBV5-5 and TRBJ2-3, with a possible D match to TRBD2 (5 bases). Germline assignment: CDR1 SGHKS and CDR2 YYEKEE (reference sequence). Between the trimmed V and J ends, which lost 2 bases and 2 bases, there was a span of 9 bases. CDR3 length equals 14 residues. In DNA form, the CDR3 reads TGTGCCAGCAGCTTCATTCGGGACACAGATACGCAGTATTTT. Translated, it gives CASSFIRDTDTQYF.

The count of this clone is one. The rearrangement uses TRBV5-4 and TRBJ2-1; TRBD1 aligns across 10 bases. V gave up 10 bases and J gave up 2 bases; unmatched junction bases: 6. The CDR3 spans 14 residues. Germline values: CDR1 SGHNT, CDR2 YYREEE (reference sequence). The CDR3 reads CAYVGQGAYNEQFF. The CDR3 DNA reads TGTGCCTACGTCGGACAGGGGGCCTACAATGAGCAGTTCTTC.

CDR3 nucleotides: TGCAGTGCTAGTGGGGGCTTGAACTATGGCTACACCTTC. Its translation: CSASGGLNYGYTF. The chain has TRBV20-1 and TRBJ1-2; possibly TRBD1 for D (6 bases). The CDR3 contains 13 residues. Germline V gene sequence: CDR1 DFQATT, CDR2 SNEGSKA (reference sequence). V was shortened by 3 bases and J by 2 bases, with 10 bases between the two germline ends.

The chain links TRBV6-1 to TRBJ1-2; the D is unclear. Germline V CDR1 and CDR2: MNHNS, SASEGT. The CDR3 has 14 amino acids. V dropped 2 bases and J dropped 4 bases, with 11 bases sitting between them. In nucleotides, the CDR3 is TGTGCCAGCAGTGAACTGGGAGAGGTCTATGGCTACACCTTC. It yields the protein CASSELGEVYGYTF.

This chain joins TRBV15 and TRBJ1-5; weak D call: TRBD1 (6 bases). Germline CDR1 reads LNHNV; CDR2 reads YYDKDF (reference sequence). The CDR3 runs to 16 residues. V lost 0 bases to trimming and J lost 2 bases, with 11 bases between them. The CDR3 bases are TGTGCCACCAGCAGAGATTCACAGGGAGGCAATCAGCCCCAGCATTTT. Its protein is CATSRDSQGGNQPQHF.

The chain combines TRBV28 with TRBJ1-5, with D perhaps TRBD1 (5 bases). Trimming took 6 bases from V and 7 from J, leaving 16 bases between them. Germline-derived CDR1 and CDR2 are MDHEN and SYDVKM. The CDR3 contains 14 residues. The CDR3 DNA sequence: TGTGCCAGCAGGGTGGGGGGAGAGGAGCAGCCCCAGCATTTT. Translation: CASRVGGEEQPQHF.

The chain employs TRBV27 and TRBJ1-2; D ambiguous. CDR1 is MNHEY and CDR2 is SMNVEV in the germline V gene (reference sequence). Trimming stripped 0 bases from V and 9 bases from J, with 20 bases between. This CDR3 spans 16 amino acids. As DNA, the CDR3 is TGTGCCAGCAGTTTATCAATACTGGGGAGGGTAGGGCGCTACACCTTC. This translates into CASSLSILGRVGRYTF.

The J gene is TRBJ1-2, the V gene TRBV27, with 9 bases matching TRBD1. This CDR3 comprises 16 residues. V lost 2 bases to trimming and J lost 5 bases; unmatched junction nucleotides: 9. Looked up from germline, CDR1 is MNHEY and CDR2 is SMNVEV (reference sequence). The CDR3: CASSLESTGGAYGYTF. The DNA of the CDR3 is TGTGCCAGCAGTTTAGAGTCTACAGGGGGCGCTTATGGCTACACCTTC.

The CDR3 bases are TGTGCCTGGAGTGTACTAGGCCAGGCGAACACTGAAGCTTTCTTT. Residues: CAWSVLGQANTEAFF. The V call is TRBV30, the J call TRBJ1-1; D is uncertain. The CDR3 has 15 amino acids. V gave up 0 bases and J gave up 1 base, with 12 bases separating them. The germline gives CDR1 GTSNPN, CDR2 SVGIG (reference sequence).

This clone was seen a few times. The chain carries TRBV2 and TRBJ2-3; D perhaps matches TRBD2 (6 bases). CDR1 SNHLY and CDR2 FYNNEI come from the germline V gene. Trimming took off 1 base at V and 14 bases at J, with 10 bases between the two ends. The CDR3 covers 11 residues. The CDR3 DNA reads as TGTGCCAGCAGTGAAGAGGGGAGGCGGTATTTT. Protein sequence: CASSEEGRRYF.

The chain combines TRBV7-9 with TRBJ1-1; D gene unclear. The germline V and J ends were trimmed by 4 bases and 0 bases, with 12 bases remaining between them. Looked up from germline, CDR1 is SEHNR and CDR2 is FQNEAQ (reference sequence). This CDR3 has 15 amino acids. This chain's CDR3 is CASSSVRFMNTEAFF. Here the CDR3 DNA reads TGTGCCAGCAGCTCCGTGCGGTTCATGAACACTGAAGCTTTCTTT.

The J gene is TRBJ1-5, the V gene TRBV3-1 (or the pseudogene TRBV3-2); the D gene is possibly TRBD1 (5 bases). Germline V gives CDR1 LGHDT, CDR2 YNNKEL (reference sequence). The V end lost 0 bases, the J end lost 7 bases, and 13 bases lay between the germline ends. The CDR3 consists of 15 residues. CDR3 loop: CASSQEAGGFQPQHF. Written as DNA, the CDR3 is TGTGCCAGCAGCCAAGAAGCGGGGGGGTTCCAGCCCCAGCATTTT.

This sequence joins TRBV7-9 and TRBJ2-3; 8 bases match TRBD2. CDR3 length equals 14 residues. The V gene's germline CDR1 is SEHNR and CDR2 FQNEAQ (reference sequence). The V gene end was trimmed by 5 bases and the J gene end by 6 bases; junction bases not matched to a gene: 7. The CDR3 nucleotides read TGTGCCAGCAGCCCGGGGGGGGCCGTGGATACGCAGTATTTT. Translation gives CASSPGGAVDTQYF.

V gene TRBV30 combines with J gene TRBJ1-3; 7 nucleotides match TRBD1. This CDR3 contains 16 residues. Germline V lookup: CDR1 GTSNPN, CDR2 SVGIG (reference sequence). V gave up 5 bases and J gave up 0 bases; unmatched junction bases: 10. The CDR3 DNA is TGTGCCTGGGGTGGTGGACAGGCGTTCTCTGGAAACACCATATATTTT. This codes for CAWGGGQAFSGNTIYF.

V gene TRBV11-2 combines with J gene TRBJ1-1; 7 positions agree with TRBD1. After removal of 5 bases from V and 1 base from J, the junction contained 4 bases not matched to a gene. Germline CDR1 is SGHAT and CDR2 is FQNNGV. The CDR3 sequence is 14 residues long. The CDR3 spells CASSPTGSNTEAFF. CDR3 bases: TGTGCCAGCAGCCCGACAGGGTCGAACACTGAAGCTTTCTTT.

The chain links TRBV19 to TRBJ1-2, with a possible D match to TRBD1 (5 bases). The V and J ends lost 7 bases and 4 bases respectively, with 16 bases between them. The CDR3 consists of 14 residues. Per the germline V gene, CDR1 is LNHDA and CDR2 is SQIVND (reference sequence). The CDR3 here is CASTISGGTYGYTF. The CDR3 region has the DNA TGTGCCAGTACCATATCTGGGGGGACCTATGGCTACACCTTC.